This T cell receptor (beta chain) was recovered during a study of blood T cell repertoires in COVID-19. TCRdb's copy holds only in-frame clones and misses some; the assay was immunoSEQ multiplex PCR. Among tens of thousands of clones listed, 87% were seen once. Germline trimming cut 7 bases from V and 2 bases from J; bases unmatched to any gene: 2. The CDR3 is made up of 14 amino acids. Germline assignment: CDR1 SNHLY and CDR2 FYNNEI. Sequences were obtained from peripheral blood. The V and J genes are TRBV2 and TRBJ2-1; 10 bases agree with TRBD2. The receptor was isolated from a human donor in a cohort sampled during active COVID-19. The donor label of this sample is uncertain. DNA for the CDR3: TGTGCCAGCAACGGACTAGCGGCCTACAATGAGCAGTTCTTC. It specifies CASNGLAAYNEQFF. The full variable domain, with the rest looked up from reference TRBV2 and TRBJ2-1, is EPEVTQTPSHQVTQMGQEVILRCVPISNHLYFYWYRQILGQKVEFLVSFYNNEISEKSEIFDDQFSVERPDGSNFTLKIRSTKLEDSAMYFCASNGLAAYNEQFFGPGTRLTVL.